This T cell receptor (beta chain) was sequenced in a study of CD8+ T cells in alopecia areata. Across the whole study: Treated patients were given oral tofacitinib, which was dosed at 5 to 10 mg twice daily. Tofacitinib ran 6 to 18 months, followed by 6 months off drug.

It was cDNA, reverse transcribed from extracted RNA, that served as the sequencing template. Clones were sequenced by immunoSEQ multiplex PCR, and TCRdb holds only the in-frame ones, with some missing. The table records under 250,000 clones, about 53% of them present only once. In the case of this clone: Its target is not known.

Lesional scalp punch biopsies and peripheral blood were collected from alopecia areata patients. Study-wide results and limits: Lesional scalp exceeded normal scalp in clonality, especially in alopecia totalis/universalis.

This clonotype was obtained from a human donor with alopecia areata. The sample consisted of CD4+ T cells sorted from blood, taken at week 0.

The CDR3 DNA reads as TGCGCCAGCAGCTTCGGGGTATCCACACACGGACCGGATACGCAGTATTTT. It encodes CASSFGVSTHGPDTQYF. V and J are TRBV5-1 and TRBJ2-3; D may be TRBD2 (5 bases). In germline, CDR1 is SGHRS, CDR2 YFSETQ. The CDR3 is 17 amino acids. Trimming removed 2 bases at V and 6 bases at J, with 22 bases between. Combining the CDR3 with reference TRBV5-1 and TRBJ2-3 gives the whole variable domain KAGVTQTPRYLIKTRGQQVTLSCSPISGHRSVSWYQQTPGQGLQFLFEYFSETQRNKGNFPGRFSGRQFSNSRSEMNVSTLELGDSALYLCASSFGVSTHGPDTQYFGPGTRLTVL.